The T cell receptor beta chain described here comes from a study of blood T cells in healthy people across ages. The CDR3 is 19 residues long. The germline CDR1 and CDR2 sequences are MDHEN and SYDVKM. V trimming: 2 bases; J trimming: 6 bases; junction bases outside the gene matches: 17. Primed by a sample-barcoded 5' primer and a J-beta primer mix, a second PCR proceeded for about 7 to 11 cycles. From the 5' RACE reads, TCRdb called clonotypes with MiXCR, one entry per CDR3 protein. The sample comprises roughly 1.6 million distinct CDR3 sequences, around 35% of which are singletons, and about 10% rests with the top ten. Aged roughly 6 to 100, donors were systemically healthy Caucasians from Russia.

The rearrangement links TRBV28 to TRBJ2-3; TRBD2 matches at 10 bases. Sequencing was done on a sample of blood. The receptor was isolated from a woman between 25 and 40 years old in good health. The CDR3 sequence: CASSLSPSGSGPPGDTQYF. The CDR3 DNA follows: TGTGCCAGCAGTTTAAGCCCTAGCGGGAGCGGGCCCCCTGGGGATACGCAGTATTTT.